The entry below describes one T cell receptor beta chain. Trimming cost V 3 bases and J 0 bases, with 13 bases left between them. The germline V gene encodes CDR1 SEHNR and CDR2 FQNEAQ (reference sequence). The CDR3 sequence is 16 residues long. The study reverse transcribed the entire isolated RNA, so it sequenced expressed TCRB transcripts. The method was immunoSEQ multiplex PCR; TCRdb's version includes in-frame clones alone and lacks a portion of them. In the table there are 400,000 to 600,000 clones, around 28% of which are singletons. The data were taken from a study of beta chain features in type 1 diabetes.

The TCR comes from a man between 18 and 35 years old in good health. This sequence joins TRBV7-9 and TRBJ2-3, with D tentatively TRBD2 (6 bases). Sequenced sample: naive CD4+ T cells from blood. Here the CDR3 reads CASSFDIRGSTDTQYF. CDR3 in DNA: TGTGCCAGCAGCTTCGACATTCGGGGGAGCACAGATACGCAGTATTTT. Drawing the rest from reference TRBV7-9 and TRBJ2-3, the complete variable domain is DTGVSQNPRHKITKRGQNVTFRCDPISEHNRLYWYRQTLGQGPEFLTYFQNEAQLEKSRLLSDRFSAERPKGSFSTLEIQRTEQGDSAMYLCASSFDIRGSTDTQYFGPGTRLTVL.